The text below deals with one T cell receptor (beta chain). With 4 bases clipped from V and 6 bases from J, the junction kept 15 bases outside the gene matches. Germline CDR1 reads LGHNA; CDR2 reads YSLEER. The CDR3 spans 19 residues. The data were obtained in a study of shared T cell receptors in the human thymus. The repertoire was sequenced with immunoSEQ multiplex PCR; TCRdb's copy has only in-frame clones and lacks some. The sample has hundreds of thousands of clones; about 87% are singletons. The same sample was also studied in work on human thymus T cells.

The receptor was isolated from a boy under two years old with a congenital heart defect. Material for sequencing was thymocytes. This chain uses TRBV4-3 with TRBJ2-1; 13 bases map to TRBD2. The CDR3 loop reads CASSPAGLAGPPPCNEQFF. The CDR3 DNA reads TGCGCCAGCAGCCCTGCGGGACTAGCGGGACCGCCCCCTTGCAATGAGCAGTTCTTC.